The source of this T cell receptor (beta chain) is a study of T cell repertoires in cytomegalovirus infection. For the study at large: An indication of both CMV infection and matching HLA type came from public TCR beta signatures. General study findings and limits: Summed frequency of shared TCR beta families picked out CMV carriers who also had the relevant HLA. What dominated the ex vivo response were HLA-C-restricted CMV-specific TCR beta clonotypes.

With respect to this clonotype: Antigen specificity is unknown.

TCRdb ran MiXCR on the reads and lists one entry per CDR3 protein. The sample carries around 290,000 distinct CDR3 sequences, more than 20% recorded once. The germline V gene has CDR1 SGHTA and CDR2 FQGNSA. Unmatched junction bases numbered 5, after V lost 6 bases and J lost 4 bases. CDR3 length: 14 amino acids. The TCR originated in a human donor in good health (CMV status not recorded). Some clones in this sample may be carry-over from other donors' samples. The chain carries TRBV7-2 and TRBJ2-2; 7 nucleotides agree with TRBD2. The sample comprised PBMCs. The CDR3, as DNA: TGTGCCAGCAGGCCACTAGCGCCCACCGGGGAGCTGTTTTTT. Translating gives CASRPLAPTGELFF.